A single sample is the source of the 31 T cell receptor beta chains below, sequenced in a study of vaccination effects on CD4 cells after COVID-19. The antigens for these receptors are not known. Assay: immunoSEQ multiplex PCR; the TCRdb copy retains only in-frame clones and omits some. This sample has 65,000 to 95,000 clones, with around four fifths found just once. Antigen-specific CD4+ T cells expanded by the ViraFEST assay with viral peptide pools were then sequenced. Culture lasted about 11 days before CD4+ T cell isolation. As their vaccination, participants received two doses of either BNT162b2 or mRNA-1273. The sequences come from CD4+ T cells from PBMCs cultured with HCoV-OC43 spike peptides, collected after COVID-19 vaccination. The sample's subset: HCoV-OC43 spike overlapping peptide pool stimulation. Receptors were obtained from a human donor who received a COVID-19 vaccine.

The V and J genes are TRBV18 and TRBJ2-2; either TRBD1 or TRBD2 may fit D (5 bases each). This CDR3 is built from 17 residues. V was pared by 4 bases and J by 1 base, with 16 bases between. Germline assignment: CDR1 KGHSH and CDR2 LQKENI. The CDR3 nucleotides read TGTGCCAGCTCACTCCGCGAGGGGACCCGGAACACCGGGGAGCTGTTTTTT. Amino acids: CASSLREGTRNTGELFF.

The chain is built from TRBV4-1 and TRBJ1-1; D is unclear. The CDR3 consists of 15 residues. Trimming pared 4 bases from V and 3 bases from J, leaving 15 bases between. Germline V gene data show CDR1 as MGHRA and CDR2 as YSYEKL. CDR3: CASSLFRPGDTEAFF. Written as DNA, the CDR3 is TGCGCCAGCAGCCTGTTCCGACCCGGGGACACTGAAGCTTTCTTT.

This clone was seen a single time. The J gene is TRBJ2-3, the V gene TRBV9, with 7 bases lining up with TRBD2. CDR1 and CDR2 from the germline V gene are SGDLS and YYNGEE. This CDR3 spans 17 amino acids. V gave up 3 bases and J gave up 2 bases; unmatched junction bases: 12. The CDR3 is CASSGGPVSGPTDTQYF. The CDR3 nucleotides are TGTGCCAGCAGCGGAGGGCCAGTTAGCGGGCCCACAGATACGCAGTATTTT.

The chain has TRBV19 and TRBJ2-5; D not resolved. Germline V gives CDR1 LNHDA, CDR2 SQIVND (reference sequence). Trimming pared 0 bases from V and 7 bases from J, leaving 15 bases between. CDR3 length: 15 amino acids. The CDR3 region has the DNA TGTGCCAGTAGTATAGATCTATTAGGAGTGCGGACCCAGTACTTC. Translating gives CASSIDLLGVRTQYF.

In this sample, this clone turned up a few times. This chain connects TRBV19 to TRBJ2-3; TRBD2 agrees at 11 bases. The CDR3 covers 17 residues. Germline V lookup: CDR1 LNHDA, CDR2 SQIVND (reference sequence). The V and J ends lost 4 bases and 2 bases, in that order; junction bases with no gene match: 8. CDR3: CASSSLAGGPSTDTQYF. CDR3 bases: TGTGCCAGTAGTAGTCTAGCGGGGGGACCTTCCACAGATACGCAGTATTTT. The whole variable domain, filled in from reference TRBV19 and TRBJ2-3, reads DGGITQSPKYLFRKEGQNVTLSCEQNLNHDAMYWYRQDPGQGLRLIYYSQIVNDFQKGDIAEGYSVSREKKESFPLTVTSAQKNPTAFYLCASSSLAGGPSTDTQYFGPGTRLTVL.

This chain uses TRBV4-2 with TRBJ2-1; a weak D match, TRBD2 (6 bases). In germline, CDR1 is LGHNA, CDR2 YNFKEQ. Trimming cost V 4 bases and J 7 bases, with 17 bases left between them. The CDR3 extends over 15 amino acids. The DNA for the CDR3 is TGTGCCAGCAGCCCACAATCCGCGGGGAGGAATGAGCAGTTCTTC. It specifies CASSPQSAGRNEQFF.

The V and J genes are TRBV5-1 and TRBJ1-4, with D unclear. Germline CDR1 SGHRS, CDR2 YFSETQ. The CDR3 contains 14 residues. Trimming pared 1 base from V and 5 bases from J, leaving 9 bases between. The DNA of the CDR3 is TGCGCCAGCAGCTTGACAGTATCGAATGAAAAACTGTTTTTT. Residues: CASSLTVSNEKLFF.

V usage is TRBV29-1 and J usage is TRBJ2-2, with 11 bases identical to TRBD1. The V segment lost 6 bases and the J segment 0 bases; nucleotides outside the gene matches: 3. CDR3 length: 15 residues. Germline V CDR1 and CDR2: SQVTM, ANQGSEA. This chain's CDR3 is CSVRTGGTNTGELFF. The CDR3 nucleotides read TGCAGCGTCCGGACAGGGGGCACGAACACCGGGGAGCTGTTTTTT.

In its sample, this clone was seen a few times. The V and J genes are TRBV18 and TRBJ2-2; D is ambiguous. V was pared by 6 bases and J by 6 bases, with 17 bases between. Germline V gene sequence: CDR1 KGHSH, CDR2 LQKENI. The CDR3 totals 15 residues. DNA of the CDR3: TGTGCCAGCTCCATATTCCAGGATGTGGCCGGGGAGCTGTTTTTT. It translates to CASSIFQDVAGELFF.

The V gene is TRBV7-2, the J gene TRBJ2-5, with 7 bases fitting TRBD2. The germline CDR1 and CDR2 sequences are SGHTA and FQGNSA. The CDR3 extends over 14 amino acids. V shed 2 bases, J shed 4 bases, and the junction held 4 bases outside the gene matches. The CDR3 spells CASSLFGEGETQYF. The CDR3 DNA sequence: TGTGCCAGCAGCTTATTCGGGGAGGGAGAGACCCAGTACTTC.

The V and J genes are TRBV2 and TRBJ2-5, with 7 bases matching TRBD1. Germline V gene lookup returns CDR1 SNHLY and CDR2 FYNNEI. The CDR3 is made up of 13 amino acids. J was trimmed by 2 bases and V by 7 bases; bases with no gene match: 4. The CDR3 DNA sequence: TGTGCCAGCAACCGACAGGGACAAGAGACCCAGTACTTC. Translation: CASNRQGQETQYF.

With respect to this clone: This sample also contains other DNA sequences that code for the same CDR3. The chain combines TRBV20-1 with TRBJ1-2, with D unclear. V lost 3 bases and J lost 2, with 1 base in between. The CDR3 has 10 residues. Germline CDR1 is DFQATT and CDR2 is SNEGSKA (reference sequence). CDR3 nucleotide sequence: TGCAGTGCTAGGAACTATGGCTACACCTTC. It is translated as CSARNYGYTF.

This clone was found once. V gene TRBV2 combines with J gene TRBJ2-3; no clear D gene. The CDR3 runs 15 residues. The V and J ends lost 8 bases and 0 bases respectively, with 15 bases between them. Germline V gives CDR1 SNHLY, CDR2 FYNNEI. The CDR3 nucleotides are TGTGCCAGCGTTCTGCAACCCTCTAGCACAGATACGCAGTATTTT. It yields the protein CASVLQPSSTDTQYF.

This clone has a handful of counts. The CDR3 DNA sequence: TGTGCCAGCAGTGAATCGTGGGGGGGACGGGAGCAGTACGTC. As protein: CASSESWGGREQYV. V is TRBV6-1 and J is TRBJ2-7; 7 bases match TRBD2. The CDR3 runs to 14 residues. V lost 2 bases to trimming and J lost 7 bases; unmatched junction nucleotides: 8. The germline V gene encodes CDR1 MNHNS and CDR2 SASEGT.

The chain carries TRBV15 and TRBJ2-1, with a weak D call TRBD1 (5 bases). This CDR3 contains 15 residues. Between the trimmed V and J ends, which lost 8 bases and 6 bases, there was a span of 20 bases. Germline-derived CDR1 and CDR2 are LNHNV and YYDKDF (reference sequence). CDR3 DNA: TGTGCCACCTCCAGGGCCCGCCTAGGGTTCAATGAGCAGTTCTTC. Translated: CATSRARLGFNEQFF.

CDR3 sequence reads: CASSFRGAETQYF. CDR3 coding DNA: TGTGCCAGCAGCTTCCGGGGCGCAGAGACCCAGTACTTC. The chain recombines TRBV11-2 with TRBJ2-5; D may match TRBD1 or TRBD2 (5 bases each). V dropped 3 bases and J dropped 4 bases, with 9 bases sitting between them. Germline CDR1 SGHAT, CDR2 FQNNGV. The CDR3 sequence is 13 residues long.

The rearrangement uses TRBV9 and TRBJ2-2, with D perhaps TRBD1 (6 bases). The V end was cut by 1 base, the J end by 6 bases, with 13 bases between. The CDR3 has 15 residues. CDR1 SGDLS and CDR2 YYNGEE come from the germline V gene. The CDR3 protein is CASSVRTGWAGELFF. For the CDR3, the DNA is TGTGCCAGCAGCGTAAGAACAGGGTGGGCCGGGGAGCTGTTTTTT.

The rearrangement joins TRBV28 to TRBJ1-2; a weak D match, TRBD1 (6 bases). V lost 7 bases and J 6 bases, leaving 12 bases between the germline ends. The germline V gene encodes CDR1 MDHEN and CDR2 SYDVKM. The CDR3 totals 12 residues. The CDR3 nucleotides are TGTGCCAGCAAGGGGGGCTACGATGGCTACACCTTC. The encoded protein is CASKGGYDGYTF.

This chain links TRBV7-6 with TRBJ1-2; D is ambiguous. Trimming stripped 5 bases from V and 3 bases from J, with 16 bases between. The CDR3 loop spans 15 amino acids. Germline V gene sequence: CDR1 SGHVS, CDR2 FNYEAQ. CDR3 region: CASSRMLPGYYGYTF. CDR3 coding DNA: TGTGCCAGCAGCCGAATGTTGCCGGGATACTATGGCTACACCTTC.

This chain uses TRBV18 with TRBJ1-4, with a possible D match to TRBD1 (5 bases). CDR3 length: 15 residues. The V gene's germline CDR1 is KGHSH and CDR2 LQKENI. V shed 0 bases and J shed 4 bases, with 9 bases lying between them. The CDR3 loop is CASSPPSGVNEKLFF. The DNA of the CDR3 is TGTGCCAGCTCACCACCGTCGGGGGTTAATGAAAAACTGTTTTTT.

The J gene is TRBJ2-1, the V gene TRBV28; 10 bases agree with TRBD1. The length of the CDR3 is 16 residues. With V trimmed by 5 bases and J by 6 bases, 10 bases remained unmatched. Germline V gene sequence: CDR1 MDHEN, CDR2 SYDVKM. CDR3 amino acids: CASSASGTGEANEQFF. CDR3 coding DNA: TGTGCCAGCAGTGCCTCCGGGACAGGGGAGGCCAATGAGCAGTTCTTC.

The rearrangement joins TRBV6-5 to TRBJ2-3; 8 nucleotides line up with TRBD1. Germline loops: CDR1 MNHEY, CDR2 SVGAGI. J gave up 5 bases and V 6 bases, and 7 bases lay outside the gene matches. This CDR3 has 14 amino acids. The CDR3 sequence: CASRDRGLVDTQYF. The CDR3 DNA reads TGTGCCAGCAGAGACAGGGGCTTGGTAGATACGCAGTATTTT.

The V call is TRBV27, the J call TRBJ1-5; TRBD1 is a possible D gene (5 bases). Germline CDR1 and CDR2: MNHEY and SMNVEV (reference sequence). Trimming stripped 3 bases from V and 8 bases from J, with 11 bases between. This CDR3 is 13 amino acids long. The CDR3 protein is CASSLGGLKPQHF. CDR3 DNA sequence: TGTGCCAGCAGTTTGGGGGGTTTAAAGCCCCAGCATTTT.

The chain joins TRBV6-5 to TRBJ2-2; TRBD2 agrees at 7 bases. This CDR3 is 15 amino acids long. Germline CDR1 MNHEY, CDR2 SVGAGI. Unmatched junction bases numbered 4, after V lost 3 bases and J lost 3 bases. The CDR3 spells CASSYGTTYTGELFF. The DNA for the CDR3 is TGTGCCAGCAGTTATGGGACTACCTACACCGGGGAGCTGTTTTTT.

The V gene is TRBV19, the J gene TRBJ1-4; 8 nucleotides match TRBD1. This CDR3 is 14 amino acids long. After removal of 7 bases from V and 8 bases from J, the junction contained 9 bases not matched to a gene. The germline gives CDR1 LNHDA, CDR2 SQIVND (reference sequence). The chain's CDR3 is CASKTGGDGEKLFF. CDR3 coding DNA: TGTGCCAGTAAAACAGGGGGAGATGGAGAAAAACTGTTTTTT.

The V and J genes are TRBV2 and TRBJ2-7, with 7 bases lining up with TRBD1. CDR3 length: 14 residues. Looked up from germline, CDR1 is SNHLY and CDR2 is FYNNEI. The chain's CDR3 is CASREGQARYEQYV. Written as DNA, the CDR3 is TGTGCCAGCAGAGAAGGACAGGCGCGATACGAGCAGTACGTC.

The V gene is TRBV5-6, the J gene TRBJ2-7; 8 nucleotides match TRBD1. The V and J ends lost 2 bases and 0 bases, in that order; junction bases with no gene match: 1. Germline V gives CDR1 SGHDT, CDR2 YYEEEE. There are 14 residues in the CDR3. The CDR3 bases are TGTGCCAGCAGCTTCGGGACAGGCTCCTACGAGCAGTACGTC. Translated: CASSFGTGSYEQYV.

The sample holds a few counts of this clone. This chain connects TRBV3-1 (or the pseudogene TRBV3-2) to TRBJ2-7; 7 bases align to TRBD2. The J segment lost 0 bases and the V segment lost 1 base, leaving 0 bases of the junction unmatched. The CDR3 is made up of 14 amino acids. In germline, CDR1 is LGHDT, CDR2 YNNKEL (reference sequence). In nucleotides, the CDR3 is TGTGCCAGCAGCCAAGCGGGGGGCTCCTACGAGCAGTACGTC. Translating gives CASSQAGGSYEQYV.

J is TRBJ1-2 and V is TRBV30, with no clear D. The CDR3 extends over 11 amino acids. Germline V gene sequence: CDR1 GTSNPN, CDR2 SVGIG (reference sequence). Trimming pared 0 bases from V and 8 bases from J, leaving 7 bases between. This CDR3 is CAWSVGRGYTF. Written as DNA, the CDR3 is TGTGCCTGGAGTGTCGGGCGGGGCTACACCTTC.

The chain links TRBV6-6 to TRBJ2-5; no definite D call. Germline assignment: CDR1 MNHNY and CDR2 SVGAGI (reference sequence). The CDR3 loop spans 12 amino acids. The V and J ends lost 7 bases and 3 bases respectively, with 9 bases between them. The DNA for the CDR3 is TGTGCCAGCACGGGCCCAAAAGAGACCCAGTACTTC. Protein product: CASTGPKETQYF.

This sequence joins TRBV5-1 and TRBJ1-1; D is undetermined. The germline CDR1 and CDR2 sequences are SGHRS and YFSETQ. The CDR3 is 14 amino acids. Trimming removed 3 bases at V and 0 bases at J, with 9 bases between. CDR3 nucleotide sequence: TGCGCCAGCAGCTCCGACGGTATGAACACTGAAGCTTTCTTT. Amino acids: CASSSDGMNTEAFF.